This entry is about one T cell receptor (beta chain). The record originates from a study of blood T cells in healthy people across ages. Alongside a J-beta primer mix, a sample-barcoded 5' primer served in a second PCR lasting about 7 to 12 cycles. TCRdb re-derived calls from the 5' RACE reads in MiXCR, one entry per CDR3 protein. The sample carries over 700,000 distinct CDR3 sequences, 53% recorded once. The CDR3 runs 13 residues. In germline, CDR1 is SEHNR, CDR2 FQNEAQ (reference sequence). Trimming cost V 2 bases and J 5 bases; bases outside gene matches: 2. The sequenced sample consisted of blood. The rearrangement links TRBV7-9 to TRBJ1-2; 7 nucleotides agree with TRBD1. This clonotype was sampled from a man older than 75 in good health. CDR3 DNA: TGTGCCAGCAGCTTACAGACAGGGTATGGCTACACCTTC. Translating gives CASSLQTGYGYTF.